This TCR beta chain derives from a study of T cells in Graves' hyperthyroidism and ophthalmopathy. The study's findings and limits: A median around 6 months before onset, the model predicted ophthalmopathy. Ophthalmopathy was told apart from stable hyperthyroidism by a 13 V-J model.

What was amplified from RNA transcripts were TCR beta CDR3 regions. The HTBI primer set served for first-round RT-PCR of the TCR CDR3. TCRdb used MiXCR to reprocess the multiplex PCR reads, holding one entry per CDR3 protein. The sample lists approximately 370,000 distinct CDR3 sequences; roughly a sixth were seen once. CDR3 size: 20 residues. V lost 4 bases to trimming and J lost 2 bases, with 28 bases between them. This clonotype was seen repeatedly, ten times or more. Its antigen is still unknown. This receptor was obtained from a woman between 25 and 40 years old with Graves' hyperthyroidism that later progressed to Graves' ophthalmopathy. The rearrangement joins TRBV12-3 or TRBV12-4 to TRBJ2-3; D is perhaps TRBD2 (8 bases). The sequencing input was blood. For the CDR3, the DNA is TGTGCCAGCAGTTCCCAGACAGGGCGGCTAGCGGGCCGCCCCACAGATACGCAGTATTTT. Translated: CASSSQTGRLAGRPTDTQYF.